This T cell receptor beta chain stems from a study of blood T cell repertoires in COVID-19. Overall study context: Collection of acute and convalescent COVID-19 samples took place in the United States, Italy and Spain. Sources were T cells, B-cell-depleted T cells, or PBMCs; the material itself was cDNA or gDNA.

Authors' analysis steps: Researchers report that nucleated cell counts were estimated from reference gene primer amplification. Profiling relied on immunoSEQ multiplex PCR, and the TCRdb table lists in-frame clones only, not all of them. Clonal size and the V and J genes are those of that table, whereas D and trimming came from the DNA. The table records 90,000 to 100,000 clones, approximately 79% of them present only once. The CDR3 contains 13 residues. The V gene end was trimmed by 6 bases and the J gene end by 4 bases; junction bases not matched to a gene: 6. The chain is built from TRBV12-3 or TRBV12-4 and TRBJ2-7, with 7 bases identical to TRBD1. The sample comprised peripheral blood. This TCR came from a man aged 65 to 85 with active or convalescent COVID-19. The CDR3 DNA reads as TGTGCCAGCAGACCTAGGGGGCGGTACGAGCAGTACTTC. This sequence encodes CASRPRGRYEQYF.